This T cell receptor beta chain was documented in a study of monozygotic twins with inflammatory bowel disease. Broader study findings: Individual T cell subtypes were not distinguishable.

The CDR3 runs to 16 residues. CDR1 is MNHEY, CDR2 SVGEGT, per germline. Every single donor had a roughly 2.5 ml blood sample drawn. Two nested PCRs, run for approximately 17 and 9 cycles, were applied to TCRalpha and TCRbeta cDNA. TCRdb processed the 5' RACE reads again and assigns one entry to each CDR3 protein, with no DNA. This listing includes some 130,000 distinct CDR3 sequences. Notes on this clonotype: Its antigen is still unknown.

This sequence originates from a human donor with ulcerative colitis or Crohn's disease, or a healthy co-twin of an affected twin (not recorded which). The source material was blood. V is TRBV6-2 or TRBV6-3 and J is TRBJ2-3; without DNA, the TCRdb call of TRBD2 cannot be checked. The chain's CDR3 is CASSYSTDYDTDTQYF.